Following are 5 T cell receptor beta chains from one sample sequenced in a study of shared T cell receptors in the human thymus (dated by TCRdb to about 2021). Preparation of the library involved the immunoSEQ multiplex PCR assay. TCRdb took over this immuneACCESS table, retaining in-frame rearrangements with V and J assigned. Such tables are incomplete; in checked studies, under half of the missing clones stem from an unresolved V gene, and the remainder is unexplained. This sample is represented by roughly 560,000 clones; more than 75% of them were singletons. About 0.014% of the sample comes from the top ten. These data were also reused for a study on human thymus T cells.

The sample taken for sequencing was thymocytes. These receptors were taken from a boy younger than two with a congenital heart defect. Donor details come from another sample of the same person, matched by shared clones.

This clone was detected once. The sample has other DNA sequences that encode this CDR3 too. The chain links TRBV20-1 to TRBJ2-3; D gene ambiguous. Germline CDR1 reads DFQATT; CDR2 reads SNEGSKA (reference sequence). This CDR3 has 11 residues. Trimming removed 6 bases at V and 0 bases at J, with 4 bases between. DNA of the CDR3: TGCAGTGCCCTCAGCACAGATACGCAGTATTTT. Its protein is CSALSTDTQYF.

This clone was found once. V usage is TRBV28 and J usage is TRBJ2-7; 9 bases are shared with TRBD2. After removal of 7 bases from V and 3 bases from J, the junction contained 7 bases not matched to a gene. The CDR3 runs to 14 residues. In germline, CDR1 is MDHEN, CDR2 SYDVKM. The DNA of the CDR3 is TGTGCCAGCACCAATAGCGGGGGATACTACGAGCAGTACTTC. Translation: CASTNSGGYYEQYF.

The V gene is TRBV12-5, the J gene TRBJ2-7, with 9 bases aligning to TRBD1. With V trimmed by 5 bases and J by 5 bases, 7 bases remained unmatched. The CDR3 consists of 14 residues. Germline V gene lookup returns CDR1 LGHNT and CDR2 FRNRAP. DNA for the CDR3: TGTGCTAGTGGTCCTGGGACAGGGAGGGACGAGCAGTACTTC. It is translated as CASGPGTGRDEQYF.

V is TRBV12-5 and J is TRBJ2-3; 10 bases are a match to TRBD1. CDR1 and CDR2 (germline): LGHNT, FRNRAP. Trimming at V came to 0 bases and at J to 7 bases, leaving 10 bases not matched to a gene. The CDR3 runs to 17 residues. The CDR3 region is CASGLVGTGDPPNTQYF. CDR3 DNA sequence: TGTGCTAGTGGTTTGGTCGGGACAGGGGATCCCCCAAATACGCAGTATTTT.

The J gene is TRBJ1-2, the V gene TRBV30; 10 positions match TRBD1. After removal of 0 bases from V and 6 bases from J, the junction contained 4 bases not matched to a gene. The CDR3 runs 14 residues. From germline, CDR1 is GTSNPN and CDR2 SVGIG (reference sequence). CDR3 protein: CAWSVGDRGDGYTF. In nucleotides, the CDR3 is TGTGCCTGGAGTGTGGGGGACAGGGGAGATGGCTACACCTTC.